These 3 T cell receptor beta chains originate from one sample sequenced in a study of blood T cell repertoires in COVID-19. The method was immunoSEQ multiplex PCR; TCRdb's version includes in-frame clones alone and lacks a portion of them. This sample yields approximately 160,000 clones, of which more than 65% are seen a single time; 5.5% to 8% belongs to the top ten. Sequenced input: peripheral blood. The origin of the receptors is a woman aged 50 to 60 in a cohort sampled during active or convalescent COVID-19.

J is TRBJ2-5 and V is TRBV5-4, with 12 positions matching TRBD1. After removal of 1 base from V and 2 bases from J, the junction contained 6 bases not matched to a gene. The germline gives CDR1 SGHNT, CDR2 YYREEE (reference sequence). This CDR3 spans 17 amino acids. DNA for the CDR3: TGTGCCAGCAGCTTGTGGGGGGACAGGGGGCGGCAAGAGACCCAGTACTTC. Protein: CASSLWGDRGRQETQYF.

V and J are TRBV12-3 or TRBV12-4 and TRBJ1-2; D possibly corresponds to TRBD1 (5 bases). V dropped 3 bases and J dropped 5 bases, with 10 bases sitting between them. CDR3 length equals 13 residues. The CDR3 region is CASSFVRDYGYTF. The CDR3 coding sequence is TGTGCCAGCAGTTTTGTCAGGGATTATGGCTACACCTTC.

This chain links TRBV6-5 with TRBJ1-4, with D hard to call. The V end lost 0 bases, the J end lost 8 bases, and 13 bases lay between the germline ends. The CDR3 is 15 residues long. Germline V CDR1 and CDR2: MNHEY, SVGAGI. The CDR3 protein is CASSYSRQGMEKLFF. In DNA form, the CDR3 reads TGTGCCAGCAGTTACTCGAGACAAGGAATGGAAAAACTGTTTTTT.